The TCR beta chain under discussion was sequenced for a study of cytomegalovirus exposure and HLA in healthy donors. Study-wide results and caveats: The study designated around 150 TCR beta chains cytomegalovirus-associated.

In regard to this clone: Its antigen is not known.

Germline V CDR1 and CDR2: LNHDA, SQIVND (reference sequence). This CDR3 is built from 12 residues. Trimming cost V 4 bases and J 9 bases, with 12 bases left between them. The primer mix had 60 Vbeta and 13 Jbeta primers. Assay used: immunoSEQ multiplex PCR; TCRdb lists only in-frame clones, some missing. The sample comprises about 140,000 clones, roughly 80% of which are singletons, and about 1.8% rests with the top ten. V gene TRBV19 combines with J gene TRBJ2-5; perhaps TRBD2 as D (5 bases). Sample: PBMCs. This receptor was obtained from a woman aged 35 to 49 in good health and CMV-seronegative. CDR3 nucleotides: TGTGCCAGTAGTACGGGGTCAGTGGCCCAGTACTTC. It specifies CASSTGSVAQYF.